This T cell receptor (beta chain) was captured in a study of blood T cell repertoires in COVID-19. Using immunoSEQ multiplex PCR, the repertoire was profiled, and TCRdb retains in-frame clones only, with some absent. This sample yields 150,000 or so clones, of which around 81% are seen a single time; roughly 8% belongs to the top ten. Only a few counts were recorded for this clone. There are 12 residues in the CDR3. V was trimmed by 3 bases and J by 10 bases, leaving 12 bases between them. The sequence was obtained from a human donor with acute or convalescent COVID-19. The donor label of this sample is uncertain. The chain combines TRBV12-3 or TRBV12-4 with TRBJ1-1, with D perhaps matching TRBD1 (6 bases). The specimen sequenced was peripheral blood. DNA of the CDR3: TGTGCCAGCAGTTTCGGGGGGCTTGGAGCTTTCTTT. It is translated as CASSFGGLGAFF.